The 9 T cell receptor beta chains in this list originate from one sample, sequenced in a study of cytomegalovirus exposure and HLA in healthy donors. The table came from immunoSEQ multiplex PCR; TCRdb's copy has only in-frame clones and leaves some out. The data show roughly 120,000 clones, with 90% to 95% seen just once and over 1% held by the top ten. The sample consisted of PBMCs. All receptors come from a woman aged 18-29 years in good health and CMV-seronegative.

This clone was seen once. The DNA of the CDR3 is TGTGCCAGCAGCTACCTACAGGGGTCCGGATACGAGCAGTACTTC. It translates to CASSYLQGSGYEQYF. The rearrangement uses TRBV7-2 and TRBJ2-7; 7 bases line up with TRBD1. The CDR3 consists of 15 residues. Germline CDR1 and CDR2: SGHTA and FQGNSA. V lost 4 bases to trimming and J lost 4 bases; unmatched junction nucleotides: 10.

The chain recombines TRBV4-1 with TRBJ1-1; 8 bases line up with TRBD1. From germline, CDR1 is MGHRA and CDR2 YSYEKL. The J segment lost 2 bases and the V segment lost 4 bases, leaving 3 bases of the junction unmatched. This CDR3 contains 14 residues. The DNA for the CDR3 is TGCGCCAGCAGCCGACAGGGGAAAAACACTGAAGCTTTCTTT. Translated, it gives CASSRQGKNTEAFF.

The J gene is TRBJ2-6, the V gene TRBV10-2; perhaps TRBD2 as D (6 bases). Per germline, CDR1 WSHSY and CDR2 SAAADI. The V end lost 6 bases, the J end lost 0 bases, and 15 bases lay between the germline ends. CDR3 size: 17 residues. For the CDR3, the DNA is TGCGCCAGCAGCAACGGGAGACCGAGCTCTGGGGCCAACGTCCTGACTTTC. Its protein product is CASSNGRPSSGANVLTF.

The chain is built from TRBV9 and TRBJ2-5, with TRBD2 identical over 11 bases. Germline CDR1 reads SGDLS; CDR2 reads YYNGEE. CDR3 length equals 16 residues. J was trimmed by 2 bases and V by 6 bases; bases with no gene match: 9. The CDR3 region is CASILAGDRVQETQYF. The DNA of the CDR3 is TGTGCCAGCATACTAGCGGGGGACAGGGTGCAAGAGACCCAGTACTTC. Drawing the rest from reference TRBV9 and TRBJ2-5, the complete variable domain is DSGVTQTPKHLITATGQRVTLRCSPRSGDLSVYWYQQSLDQGLQFLIQYYNGEERAKGNILERFSAQQFPDLHSELNLSSLELGDSALYFCASILAGDRVQETQYFGPGTRLLVL.

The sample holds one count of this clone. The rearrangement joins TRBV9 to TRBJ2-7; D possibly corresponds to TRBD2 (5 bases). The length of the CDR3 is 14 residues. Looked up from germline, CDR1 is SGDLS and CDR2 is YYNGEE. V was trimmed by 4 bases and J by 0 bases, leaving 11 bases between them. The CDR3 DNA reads TGTGCCAGCAGCCCCGGCGACTACTCCTACGAGCAGTACTTC. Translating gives CASSPGDYSYEQYF.

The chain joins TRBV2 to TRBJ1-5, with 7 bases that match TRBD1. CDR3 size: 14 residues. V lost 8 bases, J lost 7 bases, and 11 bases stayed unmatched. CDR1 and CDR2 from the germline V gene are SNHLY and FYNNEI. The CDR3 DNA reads TGTGCCAGCGCCCAGACAGGGAAGGAACAGCCCCAGCATTTT. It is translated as CASAQTGKEQPQHF.

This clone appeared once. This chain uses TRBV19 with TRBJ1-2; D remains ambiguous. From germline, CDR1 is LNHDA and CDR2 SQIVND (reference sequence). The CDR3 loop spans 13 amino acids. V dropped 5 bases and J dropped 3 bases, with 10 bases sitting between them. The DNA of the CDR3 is TGTGCCAGTAGTGGCAGGAATCACTATGGCTACACCTTC. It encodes CASSGRNHYGYTF.

CDR3 region: CAWIASGAYTGELFF. The CDR3 DNA follows: TGTGCCTGGATTGCGTCAGGGGCTTACACCGGGGAGCTGTTTTTT. V and J are TRBV30 and TRBJ2-2; maybe TRBD1 (6 bases). CDR3 length equals 15 residues. Germline-derived CDR1 and CDR2 are GTSNPN and SVGIG (reference sequence). V lost 4 bases, J lost 3 bases, and 15 bases lay in between.

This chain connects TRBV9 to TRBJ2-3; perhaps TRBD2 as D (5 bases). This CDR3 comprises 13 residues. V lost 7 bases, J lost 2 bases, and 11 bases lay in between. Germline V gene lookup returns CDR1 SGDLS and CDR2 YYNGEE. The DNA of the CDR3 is TGTGCCAGCGGAGGACCTAACACAGATACGCAGTATTTT. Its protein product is CASGGPNTDTQYF. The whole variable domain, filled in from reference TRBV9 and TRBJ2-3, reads DSGVTQTPKHLITATGQRVTLRCSPRSGDLSVYWYQQSLDQGLQFLIQYYNGEERAKGNILERFSAQQFPDLHSELNLSSLELGDSALYFCASGGPNTDTQYFGPGTRLTVL.